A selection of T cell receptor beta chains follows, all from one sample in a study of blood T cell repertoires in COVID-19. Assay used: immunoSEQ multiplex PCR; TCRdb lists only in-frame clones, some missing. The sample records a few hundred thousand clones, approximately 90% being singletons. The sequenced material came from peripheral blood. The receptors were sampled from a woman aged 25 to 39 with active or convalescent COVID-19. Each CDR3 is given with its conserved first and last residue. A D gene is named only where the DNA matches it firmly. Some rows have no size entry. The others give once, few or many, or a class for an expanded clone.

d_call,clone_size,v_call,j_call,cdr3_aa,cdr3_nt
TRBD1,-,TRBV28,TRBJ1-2,CASRDTGGLFYGYTF,TGTGCCAGCAGAGATACAGGGGGCCTGTTCTATGGCTACACCTTC
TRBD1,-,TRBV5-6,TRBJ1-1,CASSSMGQGAFF,TGTGCCAGCAGCTCGATGGGACAGGGAGCTTTCTTT
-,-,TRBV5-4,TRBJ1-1,CASSLDGRDTEAFF,TGTGCCAGCAGCTTGGATGGGAGAGACACTGAAGCTTTCTTT
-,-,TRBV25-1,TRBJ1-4,CARRWSRVDEKLFF,TGTGCCAGGAGGTGGTCGAGGGTGGATGAAAAACTGTTTTTT
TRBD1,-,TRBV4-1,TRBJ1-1,CATRPGQGSRRTEAFF,TGCGCCACAAGACCGGGACAGGGCTCGAGGAGGACTGAAGCTTTCTTT
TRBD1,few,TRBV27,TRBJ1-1,CASSLRTGGINTEAFF,TGTGCCAGCAGTTTGAGAACAGGGGGCATCAACACTGAAGCTTTCTTT
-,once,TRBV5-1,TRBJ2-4,CASSFCLALVGKNIQYF,TGCGCCAGCAGCTTTTGCTTAGCCCTAGTCGGCAAAAACATTCAGTACTTC
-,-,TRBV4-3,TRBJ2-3,CASSQGSDSRHTQYF,TGCGCCAGCAGCCAAGGTTCCGACAGCAGGCATACGCAGTATTTT
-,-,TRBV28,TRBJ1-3,CASRFPGNTIYF,TGTGCCAGTCGGTTCCCTGGAAACACCATATATTTT
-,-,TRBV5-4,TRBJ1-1,CASIRERDTEAFF,TGTGCCAGCATCCGGGAGAGGGACACTGAAGCTTTCTTT
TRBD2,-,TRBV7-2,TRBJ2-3,CASSLSLGVAGDSTDTQYF,TGTGCCAGCAGCTTATCCCTTGGAGTAGCGGGGGATAGCACAGATACGCAGTATTTT
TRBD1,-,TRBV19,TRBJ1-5,CASSRPDRGVLTGNQPQHF,TGTGCCAGTAGTCGGCCGGACAGGGGAGTTTTAACGGGCAATCAGCCCCAGCATTTT
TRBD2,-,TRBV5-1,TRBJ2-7,CASSDPPGGILLF,TGCGCCAGCAGCGATCCTCCGGGGGGTATCTTACTCTTC
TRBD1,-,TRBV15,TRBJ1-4,CATSRDRTGGNEKLFF,TGTGCCACCAGCAGAGATCGGACAGGGGGAAATGAAAAACTGTTTTTT
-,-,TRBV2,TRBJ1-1,CASSLSEGWDEAFF,TGTGCCAGCAGTCTCTCGGAGGGATGGGATGAAGCTTTCTTT
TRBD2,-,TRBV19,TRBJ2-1,CATLPRLAGGAYNEQFF,TGTGCCACCCTGCCACGACTAGCGGGGGGGGCATACAATGAGCAGTTCTTC
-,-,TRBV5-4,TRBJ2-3,CASSFIGATDTQYF,TGTGCCAGCAGCTTTATAGGGGCCACAGATACGCAGTATTTT
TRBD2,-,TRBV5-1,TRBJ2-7,CASTVVAGGHGEQYF,TGCGCCAGCACCGTGGTAGCGGGGGGGCACGGCGAGCAGTACTTC
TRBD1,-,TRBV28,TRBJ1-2,CASSSSGTGVHGYTF,TGTGCCAGCAGTTCCTCAGGGACAGGGGTACATGGCTACACCTTC
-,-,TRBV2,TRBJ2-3,CAKAPGRGGTDTQYF,TGTGCCAAAGCCCCAGGGCGGGGAGGCACAGATACGCAGTATTTT
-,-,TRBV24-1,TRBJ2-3,CATSDLPGRDLSTDTQYF,TGTGCCACCAGTGATTTGCCGGGCAGGGACTTAAGCACAGATACGCAGTATTTT
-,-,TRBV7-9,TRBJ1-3,CASSSTGIHGNTIYF,TGTGCCAGCAGCTCCACAGGGATCCATGGAAACACCATATATTTT
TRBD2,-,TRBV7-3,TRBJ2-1,CASSFTSATYNEQFF,TGTGCCAGCAGCTTCACTAGCGCAACCTACAATGAGCAGTTCTTC
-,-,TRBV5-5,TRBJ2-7,CASSLAGVYEQYF,TGTGCCAGCAGCTTGGCCGGGGTTTACGAGCAGTACTTC
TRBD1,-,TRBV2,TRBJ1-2,CASSEGGGRSRDSGYGYTF,TGTGCCAGCAGTGAAGGAGGGGGGCGGAGCCGGGACAGCGGCTATGGCTACACCTTC
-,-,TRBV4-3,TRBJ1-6,CASSQVGSGDSPLHF,TGCGCCAGCAGCCAAGTTGGCTCCGGGGATTCACCCCTCCACTTT
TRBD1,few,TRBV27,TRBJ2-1,CASSWTGANEQFF,TGTGCCAGCAGTTGGACAGGGGCTAATGAGCAGTTCTTC
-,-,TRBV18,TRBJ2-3,CASSPLSDTQYF,TGTGCCAGCTCACCGCTATCAGATACGCAGTATTTT
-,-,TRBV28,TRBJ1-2,CASSLSLRGNYGYTF,TGTGCCAGCAGTTTATCCTTGAGGGGGAACTATGGCTACACCTTC
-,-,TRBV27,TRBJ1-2,CASSLFYRDPGYGYTF,TGTGCCAGCAGTTTATTTTACAGGGATCCCGGCTATGGCTACACCTTC
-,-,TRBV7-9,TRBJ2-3,CASSPEGHLTAPDTQYF,TGTGCCAGCAGCCCAGAGGGACACTTGACGGCCCCAGATACGCAGTATTTT
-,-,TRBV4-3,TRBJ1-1,CASSQYREFGEAFF,TGCGCCAGCAGCCAATACAGGGAGTTTGGTGAAGCTTTCTTT
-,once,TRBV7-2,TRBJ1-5,CASSLVGEPGQPQHF,TGTGCCAGCAGCTTAGTCGGGGAACCTGGTCAGCCCCAGCATTTT
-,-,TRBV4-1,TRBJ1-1,CASSQPAGSLTEAFF,TGCGCCAGCAGCCAACCGGCAGGTAGTTTAACTGAAGCTTTCTTT
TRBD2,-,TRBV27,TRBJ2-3,CASSSWTRGADTQYF,TGTGCCAGCAGTTCTTGGACTAGAGGCGCAGATACGCAGTATTTT
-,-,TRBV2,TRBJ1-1,CASSRGPETEAFF,TGTGCCAGCAGTCGGGGTCCCGAAACTGAAGCTTTCTTT
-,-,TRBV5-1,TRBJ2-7,CASSFLPLSNQGWYEQYF,TGCGCCAGCAGCTTCCTACCATTATCGAACCAGGGGTGGTACGAGCAGTACTTC
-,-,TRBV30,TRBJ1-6,CAWSVRSGHLNSPLHF,TGTGCCTGGAGTGTACGCAGCGGGCACCTGAATTCACCCCTCCACTTT
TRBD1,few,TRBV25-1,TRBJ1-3,CASSEQGARSGNTIYF,TGTGCCAGCAGTGAACAGGGGGCGCGATCTGGAAACACCATATATTTT
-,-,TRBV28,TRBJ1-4,CASSPEGGANEKLFF,TGTGCCAGCAGTCCCGAAGGGGGAGCGAATGAAAAACTGTTTTTT
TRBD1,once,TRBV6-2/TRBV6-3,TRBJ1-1,CASSLTGGPEAFF,TGTGCCAGCAGTTTGACAGGGGGCCCTGAAGCTTTCTTT
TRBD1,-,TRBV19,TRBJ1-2,CASSLSRTGRPDNYGYTF,TGTGCCAGTAGTTTGAGTCGGACAGGGCGCCCTGATAACTATGGCTACACCTTC
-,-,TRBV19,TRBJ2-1,CATSGEVRGGWANEQFF,TGTGCCACCTCGGGCGAGGTCAGGGGAGGGTGGGCCAATGAGCAGTTCTTC
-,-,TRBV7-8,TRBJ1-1,CASSFGRNTEAFF,TGTGCCAGCAGCTTTGGCAGGAACACTGAAGCTTTCTTT
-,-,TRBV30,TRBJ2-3,CAWTFRDTQYF,TGTGCCTGGACTTTCCGGGATACGCAGTATTTT
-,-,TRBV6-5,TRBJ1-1,CASSYSWTAWGTEAFF,TGTGCCAGCAGTTACTCGTGGACAGCCTGGGGCACTGAAGCTTTCTTT
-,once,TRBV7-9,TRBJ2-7,CASSLYNGAYEQYF,TGTGCCAGCAGCTTATACAACGGGGCCTACGAGCAGTACTTC
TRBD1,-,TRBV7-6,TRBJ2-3,CASSLLQGTLGDTQYF,TGTGCCAGCAGCCTCCTACAGGGGACGCTTGGCGATACGCAGTATTTT
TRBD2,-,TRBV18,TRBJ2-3,CASSPNRGGMTDTQYF,TGTGCCAGCTCACCCAATCGGGGGGGCATGACAGATACGCAGTATTTT
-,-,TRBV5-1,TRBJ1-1,CASSLSGGRDTEAFF,TGCGCCAGCAGCTTGTCGGGGGGCAGGGACACTGAAGCTTTCTTT
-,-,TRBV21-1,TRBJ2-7,CASSKKHLSYEQYF,TGTGCCAGCAGCAAAAAACACCTTTCCTACGAGCAGTACTTC
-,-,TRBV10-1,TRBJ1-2,CASSPSWGYTF,TGCGCCAGCAGCCCTAGTTGGGGCTACACCTTC
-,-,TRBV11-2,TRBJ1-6,CASSLAGVRSPLHF,TGTGCCAGCAGCTTAGCAGGGGTTCGGTCACCCCTCCACTTT
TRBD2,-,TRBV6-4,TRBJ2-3,CASTPGLAVFTDTQYF,TGTGCCAGCACCCCCGGACTAGCGGTCTTCACAGATACGCAGTATTTT
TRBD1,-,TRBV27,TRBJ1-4,CASSSPGTGNEKLFF,TGTGCCAGCAGTTCCCCCGGGACAGGGAATGAAAAACTGTTTTTT
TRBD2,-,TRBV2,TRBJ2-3,CASSGFPSGMLSTDTQYF,TGTGCCAGCAGTGGGTTTCCTAGCGGAATGCTATCCACAGATACGCAGTATTTT
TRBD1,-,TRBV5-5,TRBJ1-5,CASSDDRDGNQPQHF,TGTGCCAGCAGCGACGACAGGGACGGCAATCAGCCCCAGCATTTT
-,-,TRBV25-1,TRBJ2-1,CASSQNPSGSYNEQFF,TGTGCCAGCAGCCAAAATCCAAGCGGATCCTACAATGAGCAGTTCTTC
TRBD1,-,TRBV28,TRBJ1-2,CASSPTGAESTGYTF,TGTGCCAGCAGTCCGACAGGGGCGGAAAGCACGGGCTACACCTTC
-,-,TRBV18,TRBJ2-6,CASSRTPGLVSSGANVLTF,TGTGCCAGCTCACGCACTCCGGGACTGGTAAGCTCTGGGGCCAACGTCCTGACTTTC